This T cell receptor beta chain emerged from a study of blood T cell repertoires in COVID-19. This clone has only one observation. TCRdb's copy holds only in-frame clones and misses some; the assay was immunoSEQ multiplex PCR. The sample has almost 250,000 clones, around 89% seen once. CDR1 is SGHTA and CDR2 is FQGNSA in the germline V gene. This CDR3 comprises 15 residues. After removal of 4 bases from V and 4 bases from J, the junction contained 6 bases not matched to a gene. The TCR originated in a young woman who had recovered from COVID-19. This chain connects TRBV7-2 to TRBJ2-7; 11 positions agree with TRBD2. The specimen was PBMCs or T cells enriched from blood (not recorded which). This chain's CDR3 is CASSWSGTSGYEQYF. The CDR3 DNA is TGTGCCAGCAGCTGGTCCGGGACTAGCGGATACGAGCAGTACTTC.